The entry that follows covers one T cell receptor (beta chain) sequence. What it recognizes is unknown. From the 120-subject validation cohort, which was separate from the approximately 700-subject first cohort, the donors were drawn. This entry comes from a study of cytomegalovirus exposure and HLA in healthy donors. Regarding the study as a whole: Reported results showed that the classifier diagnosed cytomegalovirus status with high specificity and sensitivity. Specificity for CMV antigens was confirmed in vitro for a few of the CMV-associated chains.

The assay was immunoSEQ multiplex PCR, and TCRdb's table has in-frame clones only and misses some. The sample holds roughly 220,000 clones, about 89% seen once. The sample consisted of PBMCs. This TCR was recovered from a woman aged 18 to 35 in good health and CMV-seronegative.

The CDR3 protein is CASSTTGSPKNLYEAFF. Here the CDR3 DNA reads TGTGCCAGCAGTACGACAGGGTCCCCCAAGAATCTTTATGAAGCTTTCTTT. The chain is built from TRBV28 and TRBJ1-1; 7 bases match TRBD1. The germline V gene has CDR1 MDHEN and CDR2 SYDVKM. With V trimmed by 5 bases and J by 7 bases, 19 bases remained unmatched. The CDR3 loop spans 17 amino acids.